This T cell receptor beta chain originates from a study of T cell responses to AZD1222 COVID-19 vaccine. The method was immunoSEQ multiplex PCR; TCRdb's version includes in-frame clones alone and lacks a portion of them. The sample shows about 75,000 clones, roughly 91% of them seen only once. This clone has a single count. The germline CDR1 and CDR2 sequences are SEHNR and FQNEAQ (reference sequence). Germline trimming cut 7 bases from V and 7 bases from J; bases unmatched to any gene: 17. The CDR3 is made up of 18 amino acids. The V and J genes are TRBV7-9 and TRBJ2-2; 11 nucleotides line up with TRBD1. Sequences were derived from peripheral blood, sampled 28 days after the second AZD1222 dose. The TCR originated in an adult who received the AZD1222 COVID-19 vaccine. The CDR3 sequence is CASKILTGTGGSGGELFF. The CDR3 nucleotides read TGTGCCAGCAAGATCCTAACCGGGACAGGGGGTTCGGGCGGGGAGCTGTTTTTT.